This passage covers 26 T cell receptor beta chains from one sample sequenced in a study of memory CD4+ T cells and cytomegalovirus serostatus. The sort gate was single viable CD3+CD4+CD8-CD45RO+ cells for memory CD4+ T cells. The method was immunoSEQ multiplex PCR; TCRdb's version includes in-frame clones alone and lacks a portion of them. The sample holds 80,000 or so clones, just under 80% seen once. What was sequenced was memory CD4+ T cells from blood. These receptors were obtained from an adult in good health and CMV-seropositive.

This sequence joins TRBV29-1 and TRBJ2-1; 11 nucleotides line up with TRBD2. The CDR3 totals 14 residues. J gave up 5 bases and V 8 bases, and 8 bases lay outside the gene matches. Germline V gene sequence: CDR1 SQVTM, CDR2 ANQGSEA. The CDR3 nucleotides are TGCAGCCTCTCCGGGACTAGCGGAGACAATGAGCAGTTCTTC. Translated: CSLSGTSGDNEQFF.

The V and J genes are TRBV2 and TRBJ1-2; D is unclear. V was pared by 4 bases and J by 4 bases, with 13 bases between. The CDR3 has 14 amino acids. The germline V gene encodes CDR1 SNHLY and CDR2 FYNNEI. The CDR3 sequence is CASSAEGGSYGYTF. The CDR3 nucleotides read TGTGCCAGCAGTGCGGAGGGAGGGAGCTATGGCTACACCTTC.

The J gene is TRBJ2-1, the V gene TRBV5-1; D is perhaps TRBD2 (6 bases). The V and J ends lost 0 bases and 9 bases respectively, with 10 bases between them. CDR1 and CDR2 (germline): SGHRS, YFSETQ. The CDR3 spans 13 residues. This chain's CDR3 is CASSLGLDVEQFF. As DNA, the CDR3 is TGCGCCAGCAGCTTGGGACTAGACGTTGAGCAGTTCTTC.

The chain combines TRBV7-2 with TRBJ2-3, with 9 bases aligning to TRBD1. V lost 2 bases and J lost 5; bases outside the gene matches: 8. From germline, CDR1 is SGHTA and CDR2 FQGNSA. The CDR3 has 16 amino acids. The CDR3 DNA sequence: TGTGCCAGCAGCTTACAAACAGGGGGCGGGAGAGATACGCAGTATTTT. It translates to CASSLQTGGGRDTQYF.

In nucleotides, the CDR3 is TGTGCCATCACAGATCCGGGGGGAGGCTACACCTTC. It is translated as CAITDPGGGYTF. The chain recombines TRBV10-3 with TRBJ1-2; tentative D call: TRBD1 (5 bases). The CDR3 consists of 12 residues. V was shortened by 7 bases and J by 8 bases, with 14 bases between the two germline ends. Looked up from germline, CDR1 is ENHRY and CDR2 is SYGVKD.

The sample holds a few counts of this clone. This chain joins TRBV6-4 and TRBJ1-1; perhaps TRBD1 as D (5 bases). Per germline, CDR1 MRHNA and CDR2 SNTAGT. V was pared by 2 bases and J by 2 bases, with 9 bases between. The CDR3 has 14 residues. CDR3 nucleotide sequence: TGTGCCAGCAGTGACCCGCAGGGTAACACTGAAGCTTTCTTT. Protein product: CASSDPQGNTEAFF.

The J gene is TRBJ2-2, the V gene TRBV5-1; 9 nucleotides match TRBD2. V was clipped by 5 bases and J by 0 bases; unmatched bases: 11. In germline, CDR1 is SGHRS, CDR2 YFSETQ. This CDR3 has 18 amino acids. CDR3 nucleotide sequence: TGCGCCAGCAGTCCCGTGGTAGCGGGGGACCCGAACACCGGGGAGCTGTTTTTT. This encodes CASSPVVAGDPNTGELFF.

The sample holds one count of this clone. This chain links TRBV7-9 with TRBJ1-2; D uncertain. The germline V and J ends were trimmed by 5 bases and 6 bases, with 7 bases remaining between them. There are 11 residues in the CDR3. CDR1 and CDR2 from the germline V gene are SEHNR and FQNEAQ (reference sequence). CDR3 protein: CASSRDNGYTF. In DNA form, the CDR3 reads TGTGCCAGCAGCCGTGACAATGGCTACACCTTC.

This clone turned up a few times. This sequence joins TRBV11-2 and TRBJ1-6; unclear D gene. Trimming took 5 bases from V and 8 from J, leaving 16 bases between them. This CDR3 comprises 15 residues. The germline V gene encodes CDR1 SGHAT and CDR2 FQNNGV. The CDR3 DNA is TGTGCCAGCAGCGCGATCGCTATCGGGTATTCACCCCTCCACTTT. It specifies CASSAIAIGYSPLHF.

The rearrangement links TRBV2 to TRBJ1-4, with D tentatively TRBD1 (6 bases). This CDR3 region has 15 residues. V dropped 3 bases and J dropped 0 bases, with 8 bases sitting between them. Germline V gives CDR1 SNHLY, CDR2 FYNNEI. CDR3 protein: CASSEDSATNEKLFF. In DNA form, the CDR3 reads TGTGCCAGCAGTGAGGACAGCGCAACTAATGAAAAACTGTTTTTT.

This clone has a single count. The V call is TRBV13, the J call TRBJ2-1; 9 nucleotides agree with TRBD2. The CDR3 sequence is 16 residues long. V shed 5 bases and J 2 bases; nucleotides not matched to a gene: 7. The germline V gene has CDR1 PRHDT and CDR2 FYEKMQ (reference sequence). The CDR3 protein is CASSLVSGGAYNEQFF. DNA for the CDR3: TGTGCCAGCAGCCTAGTTAGCGGGGGTGCCTACAATGAGCAGTTCTTC.

The chain recombines TRBV5-5 with TRBJ1-5, with D maybe TRBD1 (6 bases). The CDR3 loop spans 13 amino acids. Germline V lookup: CDR1 SGHKS, CDR2 YYEKEE (reference sequence). V gave up 6 bases and J gave up 6 bases, with 13 bases separating them. DNA of the CDR3: TGTGCCAGCAACAGGGACTGGGGTCAGCCCCAGCATTTT. This sequence encodes CASNRDWGQPQHF. The full variable domain, completed using reference TRBV5-5 and TRBJ1-5, is DAGVTQSPTHLIKTRGQQVTLRCSPISGHKSVSWYQQVLGQGPQFIFQYYEKEERGRGNFPDRFSARQFPNYSSELNVNALLLGDSALYLCASNRDWGQPQHFGDGTRLSIL.

The chain uses TRBV5-6 and TRBJ2-1; 7 positions agree with TRBD2. V was clipped by 4 bases and J by 9 bases; unmatched bases: 7. The V gene's germline CDR1 is SGHDT and CDR2 YYEEEE. CDR3 size: 13 residues. In DNA form, the CDR3 reads TGTGCCAGCAGCCGCCGACTAGCCGGTGAGCAGTTCTTC. Its protein is CASSRRLAGEQFF.

This clone showed up just once. V is TRBV6-5 and J is TRBJ2-7, with 9 nucleotides matching TRBD1. After removal of 6 bases from V and 7 bases from J, the junction contained 10 bases not matched to a gene. The CDR3 consists of 14 residues. Germline-derived CDR1 and CDR2 are MNHEY and SVGAGI. The CDR3 loop is CASRQGAYGEEQYF. The CDR3 bases are TGTGCCAGCAGACAGGGGGCGTATGGGGAGGAGCAGTACTTC.

The chain has TRBV5-6 and TRBJ2-1; 9 bases agree with TRBD2. CDR1 and CDR2 (germline): SGHDT, YYEEEE. This CDR3 comprises 15 residues. The V segment lost 5 bases and the J segment 6 bases; nucleotides outside the gene matches: 9. The CDR3 DNA sequence: TGTGCCAGCAGGAGATTAGCGGGAGTCACCAATGAGCAGTTCTTC. Translating it yields CASRRLAGVTNEQFF.

This sequence joins TRBV19 and TRBJ2-1, with 9 bases fitting TRBD1. The length of the CDR3 is 15 residues. J lost 1 base, V lost 8 bases, and 6 bases had no gene match. CDR1 and CDR2 (germline): LNHDA, SQIVND (reference sequence). The CDR3 nucleotides are TGTGCCAGTGACAGGGGGGGAAGGTCCTACAATGAGCAGTTCTTC. Translation: CASDRGGRSYNEQFF.

The gene calls are TRBV19 and TRBJ1-2, with D unclear. The V end was cut by 3 bases, the J end by 2 bases, with 7 bases between. CDR1 is LNHDA, CDR2 SQIVND, per germline (reference sequence). This CDR3 has 13 amino acids. CDR3 sequence reads: CASSINGNYGYTF. The CDR3 DNA reads TGTGCCAGTAGTATTAACGGGAACTATGGCTACACCTTC.

The chain recombines TRBV19 with TRBJ2-3; TRBD2 matches at 10 bases. The CDR3 extends over 16 amino acids. The germline V gene has CDR1 LNHDA and CDR2 SQIVND (reference sequence). With V trimmed by 9 bases and J by 4 bases, 13 bases remained unmatched. The CDR3 is CASQPPSGRESDTQYF. The DNA of the CDR3 is TGTGCCAGCCAACCCCCTAGCGGGAGAGAGTCAGATACGCAGTATTTT.

This chain joins TRBV2 and TRBJ2-7, with D maybe TRBD2 (5 bases). Germline CDR1 and CDR2: SNHLY and FYNNEI. The ends were cut back, 8 bases at V and 7 bases at J, with 15 bases in the middle. The CDR3 is made up of 12 amino acids. CDR3 DNA: TGTGCCAGCTCCCGGGGTGCTCGGGAGCAGTACTTC. Protein: CASSRGAREQYF.

The V and J genes are TRBV5-6 and TRBJ1-4; D might be TRBD1 (6 bases). The CDR3 loop spans 15 amino acids. V was clipped by 2 bases and J by 10 bases, with 18 bases between them. The V gene's germline CDR1 is SGHDT and CDR2 YYEEEE. The chain's CDR3 is CASSLNTGYTGKLFF. The CDR3 bases are TGTGCCAGCAGCTTAAATACAGGGTATACTGGAAAACTGTTTTTT.

The gene calls are TRBV15 and TRBJ1-6; D call uncertain. With 5 bases removed from V and 0 bases from J, the gap between germline ends came to 5 bases. Germline CDR1 reads LNHNV; CDR2 reads YYDKDF (reference sequence). CDR3 length: 14 amino acids. DNA of the CDR3: TGTGCCACCAGCCAGAGCTCCTATAATTCACCCCTCCACTTT. Translated, it gives CATSQSSYNSPLHF.

The chain has TRBV4-3 and TRBJ2-6; 9 bases fit TRBD2. This CDR3 has 19 amino acids. The J segment lost 3 bases and the V segment lost 0 bases, leaving 9 bases of the junction unmatched. Germline CDR1 reads LGHNA; CDR2 reads YSLEER. CDR3 sequence: CASSQELRGGSFGANVLTF. The CDR3 coding sequence is TGCGCCAGCAGCCAAGAGTTGCGGGGGGGAAGTTTTGGGGCCAACGTCCTGACTTTC.

The genes are TRBV30 and TRBJ1-4; 9 bases agree with TRBD1. V lost 4 bases to trimming and J lost 8 bases; unmatched junction nucleotides: 8. The germline gives CDR1 GTSNPN, CDR2 SVGIG (reference sequence). CDR3 size: 14 residues. CDR3 sequence: CAWTPDRGEEKLFF. CDR3 nucleotide sequence: TGTGCCTGGACCCCGGACAGGGGAGAGGAAAAACTGTTTTTT.

This clone was found a few times. The genes are TRBV6-1 and TRBJ1-1; the D gene is possibly TRBD1 (5 bases). Per the germline V gene, CDR1 is MNHNS and CDR2 is SASEGT. V lost 7 bases, J lost 3 bases, and 15 bases lay in between. This CDR3 contains 14 residues. CDR3 sequence reads: CASTQQDRDTEAFF. In DNA, the CDR3 is TGTGCCAGCACCCAACAGGACCGGGACACTGAAGCTTTCTTT.

The rearrangement joins TRBV2 to TRBJ2-7, with 8 bases that match TRBD2. Germline lookup yields CDR1 SNHLY and CDR2 FYNNEI. The CDR3 contains 15 residues. V dropped 7 bases and J dropped 0; count of bases not matched to a gene: 8. DNA for the CDR3: TGTGCCAGCACGGAGCGGGGGCGATCCTCCTACGAGCAGTACTTC. This sequence encodes CASTERGRSSYEQYF.

The chain couples TRBV19 to TRBJ1-4, with D perhaps TRBD1 (5 bases). V gave up 2 bases and J gave up 7 bases, with 11 bases separating them. Germline loops: CDR1 LNHDA, CDR2 SQIVND (reference sequence). The CDR3 loop spans 14 amino acids. CDR3 DNA: TGTGCCAGTAGTATAAGACAGCCAGGTGAAAAACTGTTTTTT. This codes for CASSIRQPGEKLFF.